This TCR beta chain was sequenced in a study of beta chain features in type 1 diabetes. Across the whole study: When patients were set against healthy donors, age, gender and cell yields were similar.

Investigators reverse transcribed all isolated RNA, so they sequenced expressed TCRB transcripts. Profiled with immunoSEQ multiplex PCR; TCRdb holds only in-frame clones, not every one. The data show around 340,000 clones, 7.5% to 9% seen once. In this sample, this clone turned up a few times. Losses at the gene ends were 6 bases for V and 5 bases for J; bases not matched to a gene: 7. This CDR3 is 16 amino acids long. CDR1 and CDR2 (germline): MDHEN, SYDVKM. The sequence derives from a woman between 18 and 29 years old in good health. The chain combines TRBV28 with TRBJ2-3, with TRBD2 matching 14 bases. Source material: central memory CD4+ T cells from blood. The CDR3 region is CASRGTSGGGGDTQYF. CDR3 DNA: TGTGCCAGCAGGGGGACTAGCGGGGGTGGTGGAGATACGCAGTATTTT.